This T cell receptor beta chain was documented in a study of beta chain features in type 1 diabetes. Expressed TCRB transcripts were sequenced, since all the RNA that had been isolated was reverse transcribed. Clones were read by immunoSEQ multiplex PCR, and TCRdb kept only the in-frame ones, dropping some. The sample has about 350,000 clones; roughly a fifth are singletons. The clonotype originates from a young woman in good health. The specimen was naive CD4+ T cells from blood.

The CDR3 reads CASSGQISNQPQHF. The DNA for the CDR3 is TGTGCCAGCAGTGGACAGATTAGCAATCAGCCCCAGCATTTT. This sequence joins TRBV6-1 and TRBJ1-5, with a weak D call TRBD1 (5 bases). Germline loops: CDR1 MNHNS, CDR2 SASEGT. The V and J ends lost 4 bases and 0 bases respectively, with 7 bases between them. CDR3 length: 14 residues.